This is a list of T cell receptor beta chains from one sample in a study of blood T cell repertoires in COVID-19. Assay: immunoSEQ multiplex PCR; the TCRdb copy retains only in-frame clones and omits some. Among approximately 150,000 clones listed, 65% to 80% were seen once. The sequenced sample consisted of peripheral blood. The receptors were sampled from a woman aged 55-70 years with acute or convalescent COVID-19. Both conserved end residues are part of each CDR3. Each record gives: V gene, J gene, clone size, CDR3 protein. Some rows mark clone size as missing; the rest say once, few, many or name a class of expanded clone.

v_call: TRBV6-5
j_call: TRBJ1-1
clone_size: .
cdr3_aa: CASSYGEANSGAFF

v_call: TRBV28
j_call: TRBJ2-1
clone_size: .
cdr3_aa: CASSTTSGTSYNEQFF

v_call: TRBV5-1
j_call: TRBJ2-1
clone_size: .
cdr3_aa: CASSLPGQYYNEQFF

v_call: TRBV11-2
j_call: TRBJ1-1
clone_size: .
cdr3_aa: CASSLWEGVNTEAFF

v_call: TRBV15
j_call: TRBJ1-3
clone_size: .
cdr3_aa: CATSRDNVRSGNTIYF

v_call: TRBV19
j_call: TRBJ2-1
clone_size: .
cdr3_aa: CASSRKREGRDNEQFF

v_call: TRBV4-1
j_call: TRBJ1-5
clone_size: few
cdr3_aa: CASSQEWTTYQPQHF

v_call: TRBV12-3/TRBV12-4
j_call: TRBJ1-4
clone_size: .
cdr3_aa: CASSPYRAKLFF

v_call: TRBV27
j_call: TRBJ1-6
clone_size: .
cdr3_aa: CASSPTGQGGSPLHF

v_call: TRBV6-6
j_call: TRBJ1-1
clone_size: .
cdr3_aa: CASTDRALNTEAFF

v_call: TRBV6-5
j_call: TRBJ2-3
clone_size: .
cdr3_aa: CASSYSRTSVTDTQYF

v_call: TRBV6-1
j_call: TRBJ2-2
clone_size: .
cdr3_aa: CASSEWQNTGELFF

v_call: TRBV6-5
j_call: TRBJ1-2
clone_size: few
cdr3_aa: CASSFRPGGYGYTF

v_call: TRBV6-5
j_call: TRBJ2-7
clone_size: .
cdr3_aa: CASSSSGGSAYEQYF

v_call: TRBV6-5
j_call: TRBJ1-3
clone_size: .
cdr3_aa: CASRKQGTGNTIYF

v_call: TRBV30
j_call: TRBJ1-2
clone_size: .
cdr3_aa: CAWILLRDRASNYGYTF

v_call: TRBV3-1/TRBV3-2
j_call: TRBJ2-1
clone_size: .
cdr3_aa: CASSQDRGPSGRYEQFF

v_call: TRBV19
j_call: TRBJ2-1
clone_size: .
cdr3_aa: CASRLAGSNNEQFF

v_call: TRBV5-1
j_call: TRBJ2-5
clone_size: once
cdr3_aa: CASSSRTGESETQYF

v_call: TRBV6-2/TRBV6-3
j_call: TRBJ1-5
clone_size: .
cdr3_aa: CASSQLRQGASNQPQHF

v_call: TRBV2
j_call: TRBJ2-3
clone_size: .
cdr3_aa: CASSATISGTDTQYF

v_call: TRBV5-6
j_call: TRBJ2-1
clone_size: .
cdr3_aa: CASSFPRLAVYNEQFF

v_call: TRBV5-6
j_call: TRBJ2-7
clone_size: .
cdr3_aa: CASSLGVLYEQYF

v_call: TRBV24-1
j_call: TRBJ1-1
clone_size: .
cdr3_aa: CATSDSSGAEAFF

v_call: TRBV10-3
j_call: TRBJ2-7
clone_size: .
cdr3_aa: CAISEYGGSTEQYF

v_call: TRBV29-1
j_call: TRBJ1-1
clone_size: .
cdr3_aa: CSGFGNTEAFF

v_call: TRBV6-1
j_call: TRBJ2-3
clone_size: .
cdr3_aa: CASSEVATGEGTDTQYF

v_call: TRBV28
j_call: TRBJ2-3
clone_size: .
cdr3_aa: CASRARTSGGDTQYF

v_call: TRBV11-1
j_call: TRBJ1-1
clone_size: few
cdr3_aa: CASSRGSEAFF

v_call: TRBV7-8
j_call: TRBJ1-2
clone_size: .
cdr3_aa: CASSGLATNYGYTF

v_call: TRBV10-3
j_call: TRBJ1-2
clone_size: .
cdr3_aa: CAIRGTGRGYTF

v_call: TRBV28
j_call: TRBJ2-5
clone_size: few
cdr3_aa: CASSFPTPQTQYF

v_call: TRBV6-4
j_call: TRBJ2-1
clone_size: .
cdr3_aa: CASSVGLTYNEQFF